Shown below are 5 T cell receptor beta chains from a single sample sequenced in a study of cytomegalovirus exposure and HLA in healthy donors. The PCR used 60 Vbeta and 13 Jbeta primers. This table comes from immunoSEQ multiplex PCR, and its TCRdb copy is limited to in-frame clones, with some not included. Counted here are roughly 150,000 clones, around 86% occurring once; the ten biggest clones make up about 2.2%. What was sequenced was PBMCs. Source of these receptors: a male donor in good health and CMV-seronegative.

This sequence joins TRBV5-6 and TRBJ1-2; D is possibly TRBD1 (5 bases). Looked up from germline, CDR1 is SGHDT and CDR2 is YYEEEE. The CDR3 is 16 residues long. Trimming left V 4 bases short and J 4 bases short, with 20 bases between. The DNA for the CDR3 is TGTGCCAGCAGCCCCCGGCGGCAGGCGGGGGGCTATGGCTACACCTTC. It yields the protein CASSPRRQAGGYGYTF.

The chain uses TRBV5-4 and TRBJ2-5; the match to TRBD1 covers 7 bases. Germline V lookup: CDR1 SGHNT, CDR2 YYREEE (reference sequence). The CDR3 extends over 14 amino acids. The V and J ends lost 4 bases and 3 bases, in that order; junction bases with no gene match: 6. In DNA form, the CDR3 reads TGTGCCAGCAGCCTTCATGACAGGGAAGAGACCCAGTACTTC. Encoded protein: CASSLHDREETQYF. The entire variable domain, with the rest obtained from reference TRBV5-4 and TRBJ2-5, is as follows: ETGVTQSPTHLIKTRGQQVTLRCSSQSGHNTVSWYQQALGQGPQFIFQYYREEENGRGNFPPRFSGLQFPNYSSELNVNALELDDSALYLCASSLHDREETQYFGPGTRLLVL.

This chain connects TRBV10-3 to TRBJ2-3; 11 positions agree with TRBD1. Germline-derived CDR1 and CDR2 are ENHRY and SYGVKD. This CDR3 region has 17 residues. Trimming removed 5 bases from V and 0 bases from J; junction bases left unmatched: 7. The CDR3 region has the DNA TGTGCCATCAGTCCCCGGGACAGGGGGTCTAGCACAGATACGCAGTATTTT. Its protein product is CAISPRDRGSSTDTQYF.

CDR3 sequence (DNA): TGTGCCAGCAGCTTAAACAGGGCGAACACTGAAGCTTTCTTT. Residues: CASSLNRANTEAFF. V usage is TRBV7-6 and J usage is TRBJ1-1, with D possibly TRBD1 on 6 matching bases. The V and J ends lost 2 bases and 1 base respectively, with 8 bases between them. The germline gives CDR1 SGHVS, CDR2 FNYEAQ. The CDR3 length is 14 residues. The whole variable domain, remainder taken from reference TRBV7-6 and TRBJ1-1, is GAGVSQSPRYKVTKRGQDVALRCDPISGHVSLYWYRQALGQGPEFLTYFNYEAQQDKSGLPNDRFSAERPEGSISTLTIQRTEQRDSAMYRCASSLNRANTEAFFGQGTRLTVV.

V gene TRBV9 combines with J gene TRBJ2-5; 7 bases are shared with TRBD1. The CDR3 is made up of 15 amino acids. Germline-derived CDR1 and CDR2 are SGDLS and YYNGEE. The trim removed 3 bases at V and 1 base at J, leaving 6 bases unmatched. CDR3 in DNA: TGTGCCAGCAGCGCTGGGACAGCAACCCAAGAGACCCAGTACTTC. This gives the protein CASSAGTATQETQYF.